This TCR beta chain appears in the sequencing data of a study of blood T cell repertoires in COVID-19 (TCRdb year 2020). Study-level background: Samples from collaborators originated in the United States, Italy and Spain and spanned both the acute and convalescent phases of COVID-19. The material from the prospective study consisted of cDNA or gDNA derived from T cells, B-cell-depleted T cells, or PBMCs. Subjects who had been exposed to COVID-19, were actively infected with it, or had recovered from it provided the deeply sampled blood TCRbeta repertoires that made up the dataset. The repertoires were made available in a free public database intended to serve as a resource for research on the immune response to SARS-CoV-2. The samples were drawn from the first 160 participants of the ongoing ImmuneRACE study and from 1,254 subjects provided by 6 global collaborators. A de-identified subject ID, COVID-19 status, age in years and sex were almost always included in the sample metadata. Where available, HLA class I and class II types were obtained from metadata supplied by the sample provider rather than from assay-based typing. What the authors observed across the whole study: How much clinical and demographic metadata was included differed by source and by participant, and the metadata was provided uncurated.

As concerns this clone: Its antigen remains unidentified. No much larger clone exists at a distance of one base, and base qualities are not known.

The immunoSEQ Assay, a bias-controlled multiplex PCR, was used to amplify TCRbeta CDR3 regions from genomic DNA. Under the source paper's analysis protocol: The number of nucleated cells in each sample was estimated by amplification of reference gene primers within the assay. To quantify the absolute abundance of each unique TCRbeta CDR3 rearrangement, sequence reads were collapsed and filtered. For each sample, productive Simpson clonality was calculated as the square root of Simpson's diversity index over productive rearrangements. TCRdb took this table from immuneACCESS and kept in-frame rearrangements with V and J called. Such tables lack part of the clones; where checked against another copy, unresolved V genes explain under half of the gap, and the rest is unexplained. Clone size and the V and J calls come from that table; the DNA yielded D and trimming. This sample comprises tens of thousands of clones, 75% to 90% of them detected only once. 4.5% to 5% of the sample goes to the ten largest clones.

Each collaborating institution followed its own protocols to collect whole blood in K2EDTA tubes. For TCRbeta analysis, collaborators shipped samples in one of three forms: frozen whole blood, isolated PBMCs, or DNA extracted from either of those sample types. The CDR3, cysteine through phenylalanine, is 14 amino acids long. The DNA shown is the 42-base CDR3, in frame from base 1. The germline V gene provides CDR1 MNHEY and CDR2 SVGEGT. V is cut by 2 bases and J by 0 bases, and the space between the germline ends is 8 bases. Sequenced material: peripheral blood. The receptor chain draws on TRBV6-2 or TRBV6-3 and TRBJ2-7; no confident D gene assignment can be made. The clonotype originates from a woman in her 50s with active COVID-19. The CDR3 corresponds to CASSYTVSSYEQYF. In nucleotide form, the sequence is TGTGCCAGCAGTTACACGGTTTCCTCCTACGAGCAGTACTTC.